This T cell receptor (beta chain) appears in the sequencing data of a study of shared clonotypes between healthy human individuals. At the level of the study: The donors, a couple of women and a few men, were aged 18 to 49.

Each PCR replicate from the sorted subsets contained about 200 ng DNA, which is tens of thousands of T cell genomes. Measured with immunoSEQ multiplex PCR; TCRdb has only the in-frame clones, and not every one. The sample lists approximately 2,300,000 clones; less than 95% were seen once. Germline CDR1 reads SGDLS; CDR2 reads YYNGEE. V shed 0 bases, J shed 1 base, and the junction held 5 bases outside the gene matches. This CDR3 is 18 amino acids long. This chain connects TRBV9 to TRBJ2-3; 13 bases agree with TRBD2. Sample: naive CD4+ T cells from PBMCs. Subset described: CD45RA+ positively selected. The sequence was obtained from a man aged 18 to 29 in good health. Some clones in this sample may be carry-over from other donors' samples. DNA of the CDR3: TGTGCCAGCAGCGTAGGACTAGCGGGAGGTGGAGGCACAGATACGCAGTATTTT. This translates into CASSVGLAGGGGTDTQYF.